This T cell receptor (beta chain) was documented in a study of T-cell reconstitution after alpha-beta-depleted transplantation in children. This clonotype has at least ten counts. Preparation of the TCRbeta library was carried out with unique molecular identifiers. TCRdb passed the PCR reads through MiXCR, listing each CDR3 protein once. The sample yields over 85,000 distinct CDR3 sequences, roughly 6% seen once. Per germline, CDR1 SQVTM and CDR2 ANQGSEA. This CDR3 has 16 residues. V gave up 6 bases and J gave up 0 bases, with 18 bases separating them. The sequence was collected from a female patient aged 2 to 10 who had a stem cell transplant for Fanconi anemia, so the T cells may come from the graft donor. Sample: PBMCs, mostly from graft donor cells, taken 60 days after TCRalphabeta/CD19-depleted stem cell transplant. V and J are TRBV29-1 and TRBJ2-1; D gene uncertain. The CDR3 region has the DNA TGCAGCGTCGAGACGTATTCGATAAGCTCCTACAATGAGCAGTTCTTC. Translated: CSVETYSISSYNEQFF.